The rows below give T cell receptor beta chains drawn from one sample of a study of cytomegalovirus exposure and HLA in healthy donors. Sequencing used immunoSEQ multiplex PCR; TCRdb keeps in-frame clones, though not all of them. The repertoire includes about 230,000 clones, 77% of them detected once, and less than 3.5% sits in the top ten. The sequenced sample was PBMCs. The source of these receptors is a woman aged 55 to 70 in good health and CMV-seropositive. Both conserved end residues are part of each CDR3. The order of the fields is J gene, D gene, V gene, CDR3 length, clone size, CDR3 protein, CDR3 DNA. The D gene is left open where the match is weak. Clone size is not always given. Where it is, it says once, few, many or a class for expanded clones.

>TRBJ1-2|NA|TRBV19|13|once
CASTSFVRYGYTF
TGTGCCAGTACCTCATTCGTGAGATATGGCTACACCTTC
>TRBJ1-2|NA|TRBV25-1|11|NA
CASGRGYGYTF
TGTGCCAGCGGCCGAGGCTATGGCTACACCTTC
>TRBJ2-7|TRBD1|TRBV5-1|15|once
CASSAGQGVPYEQYF
TGCGCCAGCAGCGCGGGACAGGGTGTCCCCTACGAGCAGTACTTC
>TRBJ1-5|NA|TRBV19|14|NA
CASSSNGGEQPQHF
TGTGCCAGTAGTTCGAATGGGGGGGAACAGCCCCAGCATTTT
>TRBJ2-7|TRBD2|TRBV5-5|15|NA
CASSRGLAGTYEQYF
TGTGCCAGCAGTCGCGGACTAGCGGGGACCTACGAGCAGTACTTC
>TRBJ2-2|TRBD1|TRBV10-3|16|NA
CAISDPGTGGTGELFF
TGTGCCATCAGTGACCCCGGGACAGGGGGCACCGGGGAGCTGTTTTTT
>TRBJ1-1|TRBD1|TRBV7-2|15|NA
CASSYTGGVWTEAFF
TGTGCCAGCAGTTATACAGGGGGCGTGTGGACTGAAGCTTTCTTT
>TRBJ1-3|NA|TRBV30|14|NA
CAWRGGGAGNTIYF
TGTGCGTGGAGGGGTGGGGGGGCTGGAAACACCATATATTTT
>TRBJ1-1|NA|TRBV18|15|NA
CASSPSDSRGTEAFF
TGTGCCAGCTCACCATCTGACAGCCGAGGCACTGAAGCTTTCTTT
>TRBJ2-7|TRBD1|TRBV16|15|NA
CASSQSGQGPYEQYF
TGTGCCAGCAGCCAATCGGGACAGGGTCCCTACGAGCAGTACTTC
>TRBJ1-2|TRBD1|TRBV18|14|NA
CASSPRDSDYGYTF
TGTGCCAGCTCACCTCGGGACAGTGACTATGGCTACACCTTC
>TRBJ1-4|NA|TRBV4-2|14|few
CASSHAGKAEKLFF
TGTGCCAGCAGCCATGCGGGGAAGGCTGAAAAACTGTTTTTT
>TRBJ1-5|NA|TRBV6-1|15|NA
CASSEAGGGNQPQHF
TGTGCCAGCAGTGAAGCAGGCGGGGGGAATCAGCCCCAGCATTTT
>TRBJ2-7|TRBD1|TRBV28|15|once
CASSGAGTGSYEQYF
TGTGCCAGCAGCGGTGCCGGGACAGGGAGCTACGAGCAGTACTTC
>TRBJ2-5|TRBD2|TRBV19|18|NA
CASSRRIGLADYQETQYF
TGTGCCAGTAGTCGACGCATCGGACTAGCGGACTACCAAGAGACCCAGTACTTC
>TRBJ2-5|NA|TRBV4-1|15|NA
CASSQEWGAGETQYF
TGCGCCAGCAGCCAAGAATGGGGCGCCGGGGAGACCCAGTACTTC